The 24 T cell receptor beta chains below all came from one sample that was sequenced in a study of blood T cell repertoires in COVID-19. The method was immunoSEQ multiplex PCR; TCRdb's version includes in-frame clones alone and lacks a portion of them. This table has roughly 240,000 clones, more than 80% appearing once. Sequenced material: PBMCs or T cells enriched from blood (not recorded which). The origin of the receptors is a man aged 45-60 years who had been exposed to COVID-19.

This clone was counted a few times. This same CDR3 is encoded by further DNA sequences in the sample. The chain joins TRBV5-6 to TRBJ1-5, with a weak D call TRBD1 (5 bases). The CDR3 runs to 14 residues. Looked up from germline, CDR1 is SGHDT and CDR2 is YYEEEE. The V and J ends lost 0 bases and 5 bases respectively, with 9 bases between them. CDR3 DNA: TGTGCCAGCAGCTTGGCCGGGGGAGATCAGCCCCAGCATTTT. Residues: CASSLAGGDQPQHF.

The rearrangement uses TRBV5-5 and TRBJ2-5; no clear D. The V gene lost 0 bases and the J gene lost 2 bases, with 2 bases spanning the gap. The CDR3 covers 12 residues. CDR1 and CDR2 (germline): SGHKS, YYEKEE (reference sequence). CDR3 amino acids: CASSLVQETQYF. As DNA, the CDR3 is TGTGCCAGCAGCTTGGTACAAGAGACCCAGTACTTC.

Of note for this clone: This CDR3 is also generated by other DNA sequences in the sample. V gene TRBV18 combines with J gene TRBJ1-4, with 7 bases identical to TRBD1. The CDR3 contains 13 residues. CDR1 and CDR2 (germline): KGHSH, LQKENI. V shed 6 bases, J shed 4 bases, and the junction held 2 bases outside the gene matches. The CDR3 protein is CASSGQLNEKLFF. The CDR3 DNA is TGTGCCAGCTCGGGACAGCTTAATGAAAAACTGTTTTTT.

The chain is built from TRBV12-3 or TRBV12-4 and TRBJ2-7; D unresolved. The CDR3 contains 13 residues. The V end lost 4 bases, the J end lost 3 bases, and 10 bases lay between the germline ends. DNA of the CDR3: TGTGCCAGCAGTTCTACGGGTTACTACGAGCAGTACTTC. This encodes CASSSTGYYEQYF.

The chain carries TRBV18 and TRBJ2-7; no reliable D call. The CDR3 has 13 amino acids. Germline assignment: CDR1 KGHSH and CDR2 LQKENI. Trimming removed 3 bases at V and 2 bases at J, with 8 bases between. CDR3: CASSPLAPYEQYF. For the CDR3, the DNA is TGTGCCAGCTCACCGTTAGCCCCCTACGAGCAGTACTTC. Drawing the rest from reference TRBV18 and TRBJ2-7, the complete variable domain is NAGVMQNPRHLVRRRGQEARLRCSPMKGHSHVYWYRQLPEEGLKFMVYLQKENIIDESGMPKERFSAEFPKEGPSILRIQQVVRGDSAAYFCASSPLAPYEQYFGPGTRLTVT.

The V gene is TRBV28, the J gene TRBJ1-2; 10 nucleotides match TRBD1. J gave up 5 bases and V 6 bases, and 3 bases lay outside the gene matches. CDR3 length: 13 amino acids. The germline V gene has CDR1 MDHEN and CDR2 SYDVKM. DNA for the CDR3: TGTGCCAGCAGGGGGACAGGGGTTTATGGCTACACCTTC. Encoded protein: CASRGTGVYGYTF.

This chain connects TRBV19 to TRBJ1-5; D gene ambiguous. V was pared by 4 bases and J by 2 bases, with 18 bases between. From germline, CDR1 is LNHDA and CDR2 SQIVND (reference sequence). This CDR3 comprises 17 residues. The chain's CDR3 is CASSTVWTTRRNQPQHF. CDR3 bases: TGTGCCAGTAGTACTGTGTGGACGACTAGACGCAATCAGCCCCAGCATTTT.

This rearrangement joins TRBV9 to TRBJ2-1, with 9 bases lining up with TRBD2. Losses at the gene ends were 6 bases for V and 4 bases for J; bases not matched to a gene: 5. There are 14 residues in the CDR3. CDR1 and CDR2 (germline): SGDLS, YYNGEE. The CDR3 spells CASTLTSGYNEQFF. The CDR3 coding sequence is TGTGCCAGCACCCTGACTAGCGGATACAATGAGCAGTTCTTC.

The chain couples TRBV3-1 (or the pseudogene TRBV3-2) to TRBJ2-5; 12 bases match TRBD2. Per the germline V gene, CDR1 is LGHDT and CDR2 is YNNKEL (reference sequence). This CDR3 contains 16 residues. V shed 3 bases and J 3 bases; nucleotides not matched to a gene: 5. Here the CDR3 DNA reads TGTGCCAGCAGCCATCCAAGACTAGCGGGGGAAGAGACCCAGTACTTC. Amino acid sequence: CASSHPRLAGEETQYF.

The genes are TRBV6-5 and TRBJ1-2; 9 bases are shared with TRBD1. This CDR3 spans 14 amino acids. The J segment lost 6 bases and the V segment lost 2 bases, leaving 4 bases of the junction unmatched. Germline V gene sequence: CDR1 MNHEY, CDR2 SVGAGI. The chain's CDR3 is CASSYRTGVNGYTF. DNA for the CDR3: TGTGCCAGCAGTTACCGGACAGGGGTGAATGGCTACACCTTC.

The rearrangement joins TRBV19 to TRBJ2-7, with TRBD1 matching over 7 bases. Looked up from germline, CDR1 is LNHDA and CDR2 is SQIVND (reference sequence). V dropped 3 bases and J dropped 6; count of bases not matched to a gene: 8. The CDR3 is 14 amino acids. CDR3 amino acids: CASSISRGRSEQYF. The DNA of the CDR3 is TGTGCCAGTAGTATTTCGAGGGGGCGAAGCGAGCAGTACTTC.

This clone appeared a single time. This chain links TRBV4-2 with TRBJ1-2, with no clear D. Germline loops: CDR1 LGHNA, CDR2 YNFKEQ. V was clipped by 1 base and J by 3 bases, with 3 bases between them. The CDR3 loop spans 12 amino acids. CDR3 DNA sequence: TGTGCCAGCAGCCAAGTAGACTATGGCTACACCTTC. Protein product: CASSQVDYGYTF.

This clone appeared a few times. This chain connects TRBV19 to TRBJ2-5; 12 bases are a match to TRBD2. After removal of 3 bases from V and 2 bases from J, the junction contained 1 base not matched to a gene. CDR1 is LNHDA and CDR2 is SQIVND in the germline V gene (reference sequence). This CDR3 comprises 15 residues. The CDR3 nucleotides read TGTGCCAGTAGTATTGGACTAGCGGGGCAAGAGACCCAGTACTTC. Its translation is CASSIGLAGQETQYF.

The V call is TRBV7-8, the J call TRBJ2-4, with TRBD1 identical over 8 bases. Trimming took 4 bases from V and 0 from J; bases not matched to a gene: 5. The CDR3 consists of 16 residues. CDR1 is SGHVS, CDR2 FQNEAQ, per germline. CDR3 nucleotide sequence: TGTGCCAGCAGCTCACAGGGGGGCCTAGCCAAAAACATTCAGTACTTC. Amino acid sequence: CASSSQGGLAKNIQYF.

CDR3 DNA: TGTGCCAGCAGTTTATTACACAGGGTCAACACTGAAGCTTTCTTT. This codes for CASSLLHRVNTEAFF. This chain uses TRBV27 with TRBJ1-1; maybe TRBD1 (6 bases). Germline lookup yields CDR1 MNHEY and CDR2 SMNVEV (reference sequence). The V and J ends lost 1 base and 2 bases respectively, with 11 bases between them. This CDR3 has 15 residues.

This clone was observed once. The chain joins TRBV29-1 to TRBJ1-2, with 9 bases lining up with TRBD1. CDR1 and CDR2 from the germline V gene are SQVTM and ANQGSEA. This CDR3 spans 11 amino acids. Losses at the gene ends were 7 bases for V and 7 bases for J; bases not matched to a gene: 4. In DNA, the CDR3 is TGCAGCGCCGGGACAGGGAGTGGCTACACCTTC. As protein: CSAGTGSGYTF.

CDR3 nucleotide sequence: TGTGCCAGCAGTACCCTGACAGGGGTGGAGACCCAGTACTTC. Its translation is CASSTLTGVETQYF. The chain has TRBV6-5 and TRBJ2-5, with TRBD1 matching over 8 bases. Germline V gene lookup returns CDR1 MNHEY and CDR2 SVGAGI. This CDR3 contains 14 residues. With V trimmed by 5 bases and J by 5 bases, 7 bases remained unmatched.

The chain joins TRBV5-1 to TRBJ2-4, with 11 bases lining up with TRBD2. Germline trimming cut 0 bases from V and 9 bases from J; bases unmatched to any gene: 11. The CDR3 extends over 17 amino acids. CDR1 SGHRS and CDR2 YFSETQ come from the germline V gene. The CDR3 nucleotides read TGCGCCAGCAGCTTGGAGGGTCTAGCGGGGGGCTTAAGCATTCAGTACTTC. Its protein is CASSLEGLAGGLSIQYF.

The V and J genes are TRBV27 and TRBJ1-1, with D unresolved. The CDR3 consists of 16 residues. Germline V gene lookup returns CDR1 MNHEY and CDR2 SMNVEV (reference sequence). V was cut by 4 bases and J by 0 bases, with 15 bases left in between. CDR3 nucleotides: TGTGCCAGCAGTTCACGGGGTTGGGCCCTGAACACTGAAGCTTTCTTT. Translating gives CASSSRGWALNTEAFF.

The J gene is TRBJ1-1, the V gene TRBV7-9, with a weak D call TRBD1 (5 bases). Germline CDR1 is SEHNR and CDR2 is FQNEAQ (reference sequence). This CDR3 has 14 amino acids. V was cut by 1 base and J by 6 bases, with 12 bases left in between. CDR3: CASSLEARVAEAFF. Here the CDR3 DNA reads TGTGCCAGCAGCTTAGAGGCCAGGGTAGCTGAAGCTTTCTTT.

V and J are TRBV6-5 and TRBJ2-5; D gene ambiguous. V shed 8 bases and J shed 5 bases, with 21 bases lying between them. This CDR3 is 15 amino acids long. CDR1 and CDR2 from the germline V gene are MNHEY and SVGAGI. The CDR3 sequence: CASEVAAIDWETQYF. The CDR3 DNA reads TGTGCCAGCGAGGTGGCAGCGATTGATTGGGAGACCCAGTACTTC.

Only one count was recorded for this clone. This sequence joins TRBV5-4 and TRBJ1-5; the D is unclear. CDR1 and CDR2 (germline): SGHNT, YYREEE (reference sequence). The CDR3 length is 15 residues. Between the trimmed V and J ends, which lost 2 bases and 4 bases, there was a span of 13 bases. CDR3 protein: CASSFGGVGNQPQHF. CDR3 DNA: TGTGCCAGCAGCTTCGGCGGGGTTGGGAATCAGCCCCAGCATTTT.

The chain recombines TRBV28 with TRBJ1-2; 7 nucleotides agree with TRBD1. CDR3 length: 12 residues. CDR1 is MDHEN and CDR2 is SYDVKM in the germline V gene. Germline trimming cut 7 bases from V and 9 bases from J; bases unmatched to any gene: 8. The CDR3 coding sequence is TGTGCCAGCACCCCGACAGGGCGCAGCTACACCTTC. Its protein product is CASTPTGRSYTF.

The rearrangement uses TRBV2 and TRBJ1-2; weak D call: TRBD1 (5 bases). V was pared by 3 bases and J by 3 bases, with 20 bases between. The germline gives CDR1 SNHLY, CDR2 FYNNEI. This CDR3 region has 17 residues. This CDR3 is CASSDLGLLDNHYGYTF. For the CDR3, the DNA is TGTGCCAGCAGTGACCTGGGACTCCTCGACAACCACTATGGCTACACCTTC.